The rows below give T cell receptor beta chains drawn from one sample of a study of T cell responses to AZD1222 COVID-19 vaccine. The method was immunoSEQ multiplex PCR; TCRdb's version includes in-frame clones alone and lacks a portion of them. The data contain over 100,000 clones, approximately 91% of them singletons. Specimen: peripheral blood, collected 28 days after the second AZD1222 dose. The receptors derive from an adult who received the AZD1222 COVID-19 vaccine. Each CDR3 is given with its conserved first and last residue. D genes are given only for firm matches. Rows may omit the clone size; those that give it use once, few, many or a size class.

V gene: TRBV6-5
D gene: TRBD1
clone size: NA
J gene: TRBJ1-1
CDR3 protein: CASRFGTGGTEAFF
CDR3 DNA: TGTGCCAGCAGATTCGGGACAGGGGGAACTGAAGCTTTCTTT

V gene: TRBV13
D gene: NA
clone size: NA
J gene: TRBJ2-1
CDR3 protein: CASSLEVASEYNEQFF
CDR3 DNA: TGTGCCAGCAGCTTAGAGGTTGCTAGCGAATACAATGAGCAGTTCTTC

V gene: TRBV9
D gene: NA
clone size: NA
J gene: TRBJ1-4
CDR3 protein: CASSVSDNEKLFF
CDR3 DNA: TGTGCCAGCAGCGTTTCCGATAATGAAAAACTGTTTTTT

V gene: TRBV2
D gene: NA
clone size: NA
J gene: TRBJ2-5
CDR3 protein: CASMPGVQETQYF
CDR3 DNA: TGTGCCAGCATGCCAGGAGTACAAGAGACCCAGTACTTC

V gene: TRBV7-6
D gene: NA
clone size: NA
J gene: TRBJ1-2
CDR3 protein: CASSLAQGYTF
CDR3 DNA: TGTGCCAGCAGCTTAGCCCAGGGCTACACCTTC

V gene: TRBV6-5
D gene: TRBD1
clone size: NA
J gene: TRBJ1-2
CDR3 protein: CASSWTGNYGYTF
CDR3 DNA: TGTGCCAGCAGTTGGACAGGGAACTATGGCTACACCTTC

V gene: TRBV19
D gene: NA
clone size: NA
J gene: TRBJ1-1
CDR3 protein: CASVSPGRNAEAFF
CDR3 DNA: TGTGCCAGCGTATCCCCGGGGAGGAACGCTGAAGCTTTCTTT

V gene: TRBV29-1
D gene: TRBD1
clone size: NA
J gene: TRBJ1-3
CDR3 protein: CSVNPTGGSDTIYF
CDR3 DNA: TGCAGCGTTAACCCGACAGGGGGAAGTGACACCATATATTTT

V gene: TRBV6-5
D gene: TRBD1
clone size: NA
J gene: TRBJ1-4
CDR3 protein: CASSWTGGNEKLFF
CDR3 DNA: TGTGCCAGCAGTTGGACAGGCGGTAATGAAAAACTGTTTTTT

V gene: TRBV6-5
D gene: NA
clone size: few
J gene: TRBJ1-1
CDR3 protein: CASNGFDTEAFF
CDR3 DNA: TGTGCCAGCAACGGGTTTGACACTGAAGCTTTCTTT

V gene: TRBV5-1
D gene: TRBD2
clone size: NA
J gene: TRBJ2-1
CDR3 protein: CASSTNSLRGDEQFF
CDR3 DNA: TGCGCCAGCAGCACCAACAGCCTGCGGGGGGATGAGCAGTTCTTC

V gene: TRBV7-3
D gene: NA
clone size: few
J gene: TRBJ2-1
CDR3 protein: CASSSQRQRSYNEQFF
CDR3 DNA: TGTGCCAGCAGCTCCCAGCGGCAGCGCTCCTACAATGAGCAGTTCTTC

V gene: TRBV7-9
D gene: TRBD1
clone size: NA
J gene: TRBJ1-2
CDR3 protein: CASSFSDRGHGYTF
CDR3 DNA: TGTGCCAGCAGCTTTTCGGACAGGGGGCATGGCTACACCTTC

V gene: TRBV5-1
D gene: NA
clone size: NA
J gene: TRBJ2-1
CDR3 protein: CASRPDSTKYNEQFF
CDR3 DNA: TGCGCCAGCAGACCGGACTCGACAAAGTACAATGAGCAGTTCTTC

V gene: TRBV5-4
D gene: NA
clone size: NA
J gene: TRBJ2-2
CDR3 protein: CASSLAGVLWAGELFF
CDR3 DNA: TGTGCCAGCAGCTTGGCCGGTGTACTTTGGGCCGGGGAGCTGTTTTTT

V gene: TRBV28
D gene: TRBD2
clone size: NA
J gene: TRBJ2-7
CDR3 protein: CASSHLAGPSYEQYF
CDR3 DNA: TGTGCCAGCAGTCACCTAGCGGGACCATCCTACGAGCAGTACTTC

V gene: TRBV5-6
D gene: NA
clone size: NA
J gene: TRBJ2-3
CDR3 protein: CASSSGPERPIYTDTQYF
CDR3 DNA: TGTGCCAGCAGCTCGGGCCCTGAAAGACCCATCTACACAGATACGCAGTATTTT

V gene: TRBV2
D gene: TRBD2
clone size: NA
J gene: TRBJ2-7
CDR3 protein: CASRLAGGSSYEQYF
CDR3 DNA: TGTGCCAGCAGGCTAGCGGGGGGGAGCTCCTACGAGCAGTACTTC

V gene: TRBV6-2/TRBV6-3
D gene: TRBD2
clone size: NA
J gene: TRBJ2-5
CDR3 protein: CASSSRLGGETQYF
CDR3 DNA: TGTGCCAGCAGTTCGCGGTTGGGGGGGGAGACCCAGTACTTC

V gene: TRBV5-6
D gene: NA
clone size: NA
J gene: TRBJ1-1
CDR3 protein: CASSFTRGEAFF
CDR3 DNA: TGTGCCAGCAGCTTTACCAGGGGTGAAGCTTTCTTT

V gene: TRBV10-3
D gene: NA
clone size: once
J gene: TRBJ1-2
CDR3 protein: CAISESLGSGYGYTF
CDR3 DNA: TGTGCCATCAGTGAGTCGCTCGGGTCCGGCTATGGCTACACCTTC

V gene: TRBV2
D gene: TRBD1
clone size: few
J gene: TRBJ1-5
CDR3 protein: CASRTQSGGSQPQHF
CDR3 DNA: TGTGCCAGCAGAACGCAGTCAGGGGGCAGTCAGCCCCAGCATTTT

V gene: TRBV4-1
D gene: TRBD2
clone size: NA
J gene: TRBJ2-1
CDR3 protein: CASSQDRETSGRRDEQFF
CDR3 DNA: TGCGCCAGCAGCCAAGATCGAGAGACTAGCGGGAGAAGGGATGAGCAGTTCTTC

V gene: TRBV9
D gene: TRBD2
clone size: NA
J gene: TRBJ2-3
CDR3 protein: CASSVATRSGASTDTQYF
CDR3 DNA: TGTGCCAGCAGCGTAGCTACCCGTAGCGGGGCTAGCACAGATACGCAGTATTTT

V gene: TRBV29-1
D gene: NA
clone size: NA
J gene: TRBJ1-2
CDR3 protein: CSVESPGVSYYGYTF
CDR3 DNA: TGCAGCGTTGAATCTCCTGGGGTGTCTTACTATGGCTACACCTTC

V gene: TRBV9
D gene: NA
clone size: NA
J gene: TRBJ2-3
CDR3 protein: CASSARDTQYF
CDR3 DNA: TGTGCCAGCAGCGCTAGGGATACGCAGTATTTT

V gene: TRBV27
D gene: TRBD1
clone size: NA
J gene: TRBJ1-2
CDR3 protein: CASSPRTGAYYGYTF
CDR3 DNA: TGTGCCAGCAGTCCGCGGACAGGGGCATATTATGGCTACACCTTC

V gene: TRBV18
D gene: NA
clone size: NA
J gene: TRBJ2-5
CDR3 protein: CASSPPGTRKETQYF
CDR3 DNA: TGTGCCAGCTCACCACCGGGGACCCGGAAAGAGACCCAGTACTTC

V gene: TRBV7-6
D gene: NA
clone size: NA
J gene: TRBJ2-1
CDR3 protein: CASSKYNEQFF
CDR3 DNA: TGTGCCAGCAGCAAATACAATGAGCAGTTCTTC

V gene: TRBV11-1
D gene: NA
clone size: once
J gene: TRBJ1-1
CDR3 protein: CASSSYTEAFF
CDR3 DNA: TGTGCCAGCAGCTCATACACTGAAGCTTTCTTT

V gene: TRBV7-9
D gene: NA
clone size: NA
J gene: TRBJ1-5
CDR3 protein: CASSLGAQPQHF
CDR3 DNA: TGTGCCAGCAGCTTAGGTGCCCAGCCCCAGCATTTT

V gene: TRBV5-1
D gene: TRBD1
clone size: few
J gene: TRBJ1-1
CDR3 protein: CASRTGTGGAMNTEAFF
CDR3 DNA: TGCGCCAGCAGGACCGGGACAGGGGGCGCGATGAACACTGAAGCTTTCTTT

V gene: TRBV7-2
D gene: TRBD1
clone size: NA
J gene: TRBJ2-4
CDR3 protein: CASSRDRVAKNIQYF
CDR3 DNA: TGTGCCAGCAGCAGGGACAGGGTGGCCAAAAACATTCAGTACTTC

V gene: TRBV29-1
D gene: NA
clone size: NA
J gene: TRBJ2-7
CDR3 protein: CSGGPTSYEQYF
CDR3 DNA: TGCAGCGGGGGACCGACCTCCTACGAGCAGTACTTC

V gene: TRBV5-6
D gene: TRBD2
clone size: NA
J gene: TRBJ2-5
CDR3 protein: CASSSTGLAGPETQYF
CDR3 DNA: TGTGCCAGCAGCTCAACCGGACTAGCGGGTCCAGAGACCCAGTACTTC